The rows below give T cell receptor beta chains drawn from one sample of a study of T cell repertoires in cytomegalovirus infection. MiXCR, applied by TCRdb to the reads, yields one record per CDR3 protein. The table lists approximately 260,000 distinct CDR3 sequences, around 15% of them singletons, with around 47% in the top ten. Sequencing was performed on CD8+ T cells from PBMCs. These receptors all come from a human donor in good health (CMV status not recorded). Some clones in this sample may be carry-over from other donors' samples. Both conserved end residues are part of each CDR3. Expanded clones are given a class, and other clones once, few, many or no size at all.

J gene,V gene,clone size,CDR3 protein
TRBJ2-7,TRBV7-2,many,CASSLAGAGYEQYF
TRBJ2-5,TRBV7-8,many,CASSLAGGSAQETQYF
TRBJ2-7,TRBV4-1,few,CASSQAGEQYF
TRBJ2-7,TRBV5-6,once,CASSPDRVLSYEQYF
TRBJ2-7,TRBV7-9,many,CASSLGWTGETYEQYF
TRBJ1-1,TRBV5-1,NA,CASSYPGQLEAFF
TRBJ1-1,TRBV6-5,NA,CASSTTGAGNTEAFF
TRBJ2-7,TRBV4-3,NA,CASSQVPWGREQYF
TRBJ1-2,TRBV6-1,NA,CASSEATNPGPSYTF
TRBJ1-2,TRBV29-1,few,CSVVEADGYTF
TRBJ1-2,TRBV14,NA,CASSHSEGYGYTF
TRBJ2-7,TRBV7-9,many,CASSDGEGPSPSYEQYF
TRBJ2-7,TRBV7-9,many,CASSLGGQDEQYF
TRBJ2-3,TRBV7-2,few,CASSFSGLDTQYF
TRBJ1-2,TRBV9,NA,CASSVSGGYGYTF
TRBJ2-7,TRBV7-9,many,CASSLGSYEQYF
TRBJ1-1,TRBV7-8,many,CASSFRVGANTEAFF
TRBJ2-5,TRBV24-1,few,CATSDGQETQYF
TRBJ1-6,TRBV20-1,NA,CSARDLGQGNYNSPLHF
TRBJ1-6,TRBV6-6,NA,CASSSEPRGSDNSPLHF
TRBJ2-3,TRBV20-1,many,CSARVGTGVLDTQYF
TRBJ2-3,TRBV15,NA,CATSRDIGTDTQYF
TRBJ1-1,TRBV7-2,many,CASSPLWGAGQGGNTEAFF
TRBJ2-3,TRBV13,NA,CASTPEGTDTQYF
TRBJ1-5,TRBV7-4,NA,CASSLGENSNQPQHF
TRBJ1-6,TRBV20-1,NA,CSARPGLPSSYNSPLHF
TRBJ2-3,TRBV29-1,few,CSVGGTDTQYF
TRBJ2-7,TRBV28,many,CASQERTGTYEQYF
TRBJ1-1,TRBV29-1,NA,CSVGDRANTEAFF
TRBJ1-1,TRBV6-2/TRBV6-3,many,CASSYGKNTEAFF
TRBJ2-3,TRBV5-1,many,CASSLERGTDTQYF
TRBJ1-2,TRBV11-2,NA,CASSSWTGRGFYTF
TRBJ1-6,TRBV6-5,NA,CASSYSRSSYNSPLHF